Each of the 9 T cell receptor beta chains below was sequenced from the same sample in a study of beta chain features in type 1 diabetes. Every bit of the isolated RNA underwent reverse transcription, so sequencing read expressed TCRB transcripts. Clones were sequenced by immunoSEQ multiplex PCR, and TCRdb holds only the in-frame ones, with some missing. Seen here are around 99,000 clones, 30% to 50% observed once, and the top ten hold about 0.07%. Sequencing input: stem cell memory CD4+ T cells from blood. The receptor set was obtained from a woman under 30 in good health.

The V call is TRBV11-1, the J call TRBJ2-1, with D possibly matching TRBD2 (6 bases). V lost 2 bases to trimming and J lost 2 bases, with 10 bases between them. The germline gives CDR1 SGHAT, CDR2 FQDESV (reference sequence). The CDR3 loop spans 15 amino acids. CDR3 sequence: CASSLMGGTYNEQFF. The CDR3 region has the DNA TGTGCCAGCAGCTTAATGGGAGGTACCTACAATGAGCAGTTCTTC.

This clone came up a few times. The rearrangement uses TRBV21-1 and TRBJ2-2; the DNA was not used to check the table's D call, TRBD2. TRBV21-1 is tagged as a pseudogene. The CDR3 contains 16 residues. The CDR3 region is CASRTSGVAGTGELFF. The CDR3, as DNA: TGTGCCAGCAGGACTAGCGGGGTGGCTGGCACCGGGGAGCTGTTTTTT.

V usage is TRBV6-5 and J usage is TRBJ2-7; 12 positions agree with TRBD1. V lost 4 bases to trimming and J lost 3 bases; unmatched junction nucleotides: 4. The CDR3 loop spans 15 amino acids. The germline V gene has CDR1 MNHEY and CDR2 SVGAGI. The CDR3 here is CASSSRDRGLYEQYF. The CDR3 DNA reads TGTGCCAGCAGTTCCCGGGACAGGGGGCTCTACGAGCAGTACTTC.

The rearrangement uses TRBV14 and TRBJ2-1; 7 positions match TRBD1. CDR3 size: 15 residues. Germline CDR1 is SGHDN and CDR2 is FVKESK. V gave up 4 bases and J gave up 1 base; unmatched junction bases: 4. The CDR3 loop is CASSPGQRSYNEQFF. For the CDR3, the DNA is TGTGCCAGCAGCCCGGGACAGCGATCCTACAATGAGCAGTTCTTC. Combining the CDR3 with reference TRBV14 and TRBJ2-1 gives the whole variable domain EAGVTQFPSHSVIEKGQTVTLRCDPISGHDNLYWYRRVMGKEIKFLLHFVKESKQDESGMPNNRFLAERTGGTYSTLKVQPAELEDSGVYFCASSPGQRSYNEQFFGPGTRLTVL.

The chain couples TRBV15 to TRBJ1-1; tentatively, D is TRBD1 (5 bases). With 0 bases removed from V and 0 bases from J, the gap between germline ends came to 20 bases. The germline gives CDR1 LNHNV, CDR2 YYDKDF (reference sequence). This CDR3 contains 19 residues. CDR3 sequence: CATSRDEGSWGPMNTEAFF. The CDR3 DNA reads as TGTGCCACCAGCAGAGACGAAGGTTCATGGGGCCCAATGAACACTGAAGCTTTCTTT.

This clone was detected only a few times. The chain links TRBV7-9 to TRBJ2-7, with TRBD2 matching over 7 bases. The CDR3 is 16 amino acids. The germline gives CDR1 SEHNR, CDR2 FQNEAQ (reference sequence). After removal of 1 base from V and 2 bases from J, the junction contained 8 bases not matched to a gene. The CDR3 reads CASSLGRLAAPYEQYF. The CDR3 region has the DNA TGTGCCAGCAGCTTAGGTCGTCTAGCGGCGCCCTACGAGCAGTACTTC.

The chain has TRBV7-9 and TRBJ2-7; TRBD2 is a possible D gene (6 bases). The CDR3 contains 17 residues. Per germline, CDR1 SEHNR and CDR2 FQNEAQ (reference sequence). V was clipped by 6 bases and J by 3 bases, with 24 bases between them. The CDR3 coding sequence is TGTGCCAGCAGTCTCATTAGCCCTCCTGGGGGGAACTACGAGCAGTACTTC. Translated: CASSLISPPGGNYEQYF.

This clone was seen a few times. The chain couples TRBV7-9 to TRBJ2-3, with TRBD2 as a possible D gene (5 bases). The CDR3 extends over 15 amino acids. V was pared by 5 bases and J by 1 base, with 13 bases between. CDR1 is SEHNR and CDR2 is FQNEAQ in the germline V gene (reference sequence). CDR3 sequence reads: CASSRGGYGTDTQYF. The CDR3 DNA follows: TGTGCCAGCAGCAGAGGAGGCTACGGCACAGATACGCAGTATTTT.

This chain connects TRBV7-2 to TRBJ2-2, with TRBD2 as a possible D gene (6 bases). Germline CDR1 reads SGHTA; CDR2 reads FQGNSA. There are 17 residues in the CDR3. V was shortened by 4 bases and J by 1 base, with 16 bases between the two germline ends. For the CDR3, the DNA is TGTGCCAGCAGCTGGTACCCGGGGGAGAGGAACACCGGGGAGCTGTTTTTT. It yields the protein CASSWYPGERNTGELFF.